The 27 T cell receptor beta chains given below trace back to one sample, sequenced in a study of cytomegalovirus exposure and HLA in healthy donors. Vbeta (60) and Jbeta (13) primers were used in the PCR. Using immunoSEQ multiplex PCR, the repertoire was profiled, and TCRdb retains in-frame clones only, with some absent. The sample contains under 200,000 clones, 82% of which appear only once. Sequenced input: PBMCs. These receptors were obtained from a woman younger than 30 in good health and CMV-seronegative.

This clone was observed a handful of times. The chain combines TRBV6-6 with TRBJ1-1; 10 positions agree with TRBD1. Germline CDR1 is MNHNY and CDR2 is SVGAGI (reference sequence). J gave up 7 bases and V 8 bases, and 10 bases lay outside the gene matches. This CDR3 has 14 amino acids. CDR3 sequence: CASARQGAHGEAFF. The CDR3 DNA is TGTGCCAGCGCGAGACAGGGGGCGCATGGTGAAGCTTTCTTT.

The chain carries TRBV18 and TRBJ2-6; 11 positions agree with TRBD1. This CDR3 is built from 17 residues. Germline V gene sequence: CDR1 KGHSH, CDR2 LQKENI. The trim removed 3 bases at V and 2 bases at J, leaving 3 bases unmatched. Written as DNA, the CDR3 is TGTGCCAGCTCACCCCCGGGACAGGGGGCTGGGGCCAACGTCCTGACTTTC. This sequence encodes CASSPPGQGAGANVLTF.

This clone was seen a few times. The V call is TRBV6-5, the J call TRBJ1-1, with 7 bases matching TRBD1. CDR3 length equals 16 residues. The germline CDR1 and CDR2 sequences are MNHEY and SVGAGI. After removal of 2 bases from V and 2 bases from J, the junction contained 8 bases not matched to a gene. The CDR3 DNA is TGTGCCAGCAGTTACCCCCGGGACAGCCCAAACACTGAAGCTTTCTTT. Its translation: CASSYPRDSPNTEAFF.

The rearrangement uses TRBV5-1 and TRBJ2-3, with unresolved D. This CDR3 is 16 amino acids long. The germline V gene has CDR1 SGHRS and CDR2 YFSETQ. The V gene lost 1 base and the J gene lost 4 bases, with 16 bases spanning the gap. CDR3 in DNA: TGCGCCAGCAGCTTGAGGCAGGTTTTCTCGTCAGATACGCAGTATTTT. Translating it yields CASSLRQVFSSDTQYF.

The chain has TRBV19 and TRBJ2-3, with D perhaps TRBD2 (6 bases). V was pared by 5 bases and J by 2 bases, with 11 bases between. CDR1 and CDR2 (germline): LNHDA, SQIVND (reference sequence). The CDR3 is 14 residues long. The CDR3 bases are TGTGCCAGTAGTCTTGGGGGGTCCACAGATACGCAGTATTTT. Residues: CASSLGGSTDTQYF. Using reference TRBV19 and TRBJ2-3 for the parts outside the CDR3, the full variable domain is DGGITQSPKYLFRKEGQNVTLSCEQNLNHDAMYWYRQDPGQGLRLIYYSQIVNDFQKGDIAEGYSVSREKKESFPLTVTSAQKNPTAFYLCASSLGGSTDTQYFGPGTRLTVL.

This chain joins TRBV25-1 and TRBJ2-7; TRBD1 matches 7 bases. The CDR3 is 15 residues long. Per germline, CDR1 MGHDK and CDR2 SYGVNS. V lost 6 bases, J lost 0 bases, and 8 bases stayed unmatched. DNA of the CDR3: TGTGCCAGCAGCGAAGGACAGGCTTACTCCTACGAGCAGTACTTC. Encoded protein: CASSEGQAYSYEQYF.

The V and J genes are TRBV13 and TRBJ2-3; 7 positions match TRBD2. Germline-derived CDR1 and CDR2 are PRHDT and FYEKMQ (reference sequence). Losses at the gene ends were 0 bases for V and 0 bases for J; bases not matched to a gene: 9. The CDR3 loop spans 18 amino acids. Here the CDR3 reads CASSLGPSGTSSTDTQYF. The CDR3 DNA sequence: TGTGCCAGCAGCTTAGGTCCTAGCGGAACATCTAGCACAGATACGCAGTATTTT.

The table lists this clone with a count of one. The CDR3, as DNA: TGTGCCAGCAGCCCACCCCCAGGGGTATACAATGAGCAGTTCTTC. Protein: CASSPPPGVYNEQFF. The J gene is TRBJ2-1, the V gene TRBV9; D is possibly TRBD1 (6 bases). Trimming removed 4 bases at V and 4 bases at J, with 15 bases between. In germline, CDR1 is SGDLS, CDR2 YYNGEE. This CDR3 spans 15 amino acids.

In nucleotides, the CDR3 is TGTGCCAGCAGTGAATGGACAGGGGGACGTGATCACTATGGCTACACCTTC. It is translated as CASSEWTGGRDHYGYTF. The chain has TRBV6-1 and TRBJ1-2; TRBD1 aligns across 10 bases. J gave up 3 bases and V 2 bases, and 9 bases lay outside the gene matches. The CDR3 has 17 amino acids. Per germline, CDR1 MNHNS and CDR2 SASEGT.

The rearrangement uses TRBV10-2 and TRBJ2-7; 9 bases align to TRBD1. The CDR3 covers 13 residues. Germline trimming cut 6 bases from V and 3 bases from J; bases unmatched to any gene: 3. Germline-derived CDR1 and CDR2 are WSHSY and SAAADI. The CDR3 here is CASRAGQGYEQYV. CDR3 nucleotides: TGCGCCAGCAGGGCGGGACAGGGCTACGAGCAGTACGTC.

V is TRBV15 and J is TRBJ2-2; D is undetermined. V was shortened by 0 bases and J by 1 base, with 3 bases between the two germline ends. There are 14 residues in the CDR3. Germline V lookup: CDR1 LNHNV, CDR2 YYDKDF (reference sequence). CDR3 DNA: TGTGCCACCAGCAGAGACATGAACACCGGGGAGCTGTTTTTT. Protein product: CATSRDMNTGELFF.

The gene calls are TRBV4-3 and TRBJ2-5; 8 positions match TRBD1. Germline V gene sequence: CDR1 LGHNA, CDR2 YSLEER. The CDR3 consists of 19 residues. V lost 0 bases, J lost 3 bases, and 15 bases stayed unmatched. In DNA form, the CDR3 reads TGCGCCAGCAGCCAAGAAAGGGGGACAGGAATCGGGATAAAAGAGACCCAGTACTTC. Translation: CASSQERGTGIGIKETQYF.

The V gene is TRBV14, the J gene TRBJ2-1; TRBD1 matches 9 bases. Germline assignment: CDR1 SGHDN and CDR2 FVKESK. This CDR3 is built from 15 residues. V dropped 2 bases and J dropped 6; count of bases not matched to a gene: 5. The CDR3 spells CASSQTGTGSNEQFF. The CDR3 coding sequence is TGTGCCAGCAGCCAAACCGGGACAGGGTCCAATGAGCAGTTCTTC.

This chain links TRBV12-5 with TRBJ1-1, with 12 bases that match TRBD1. Losses at the gene ends were 2 bases for V and 5 bases for J; bases not matched to a gene: 9. There are 17 residues in the CDR3. Germline CDR1 LGHNT, CDR2 FRNRAP. CDR3 amino acids: CASGLLPGQGAGTEAFF. CDR3 nucleotides: TGTGCTAGTGGTTTGTTACCGGGACAGGGGGCTGGAACTGAAGCTTTCTTT.

The chain is built from TRBV7-9 and TRBJ2-3, with D perhaps TRBD2 (6 bases). CDR1 SEHNR and CDR2 FQNEAQ come from the germline V gene (reference sequence). There are 16 residues in the CDR3. The germline V and J ends were trimmed by 3 bases and 6 bases, with 19 bases remaining between them. This CDR3 is CASSLLLRDSGDTQYF. CDR3 DNA: TGTGCCAGCAGCTTGTTGTTGCGGGATTCAGGGGATACGCAGTATTTT.

This chain joins TRBV6-1 and TRBJ1-2; a possible D gene is TRBD1 (5 bases). The CDR3 covers 15 residues. Trimming stripped 6 bases from V and 7 bases from J, with 21 bases between. Germline loops: CDR1 MNHNS, CDR2 SASEGT. This CDR3 is CASRDLPWGDRGYTF. For the CDR3, the DNA is TGTGCCAGCAGAGATCTCCCATGGGGGGATCGTGGCTACACCTTC.

V and J are TRBV18 and TRBJ1-3, with 10 bases matching TRBD1. Germline lookup yields CDR1 KGHSH and CDR2 LQKENI. This CDR3 has 17 amino acids. With 2 bases clipped from V and 3 bases from J, the junction kept 7 bases outside the gene matches. CDR3 coding DNA: TGTGCCAGCTCACCATCGGGACAGGGGAGTCTTGGAAACACCATATATTTT. Amino acid sequence: CASSPSGQGSLGNTIYF.

The chain joins TRBV14 to TRBJ1-1; the match to TRBD1 covers 7 bases. Looked up from germline, CDR1 is SGHDN and CDR2 is FVKESK. The CDR3 contains 15 residues. Trimming at V came to 4 bases and at J to 1 base, leaving 6 bases not matched to a gene. The CDR3 DNA follows: TGTGCCAGCAGCCTTTGGGACAGATGGAACACTGAAGCTTTCTTT. Protein sequence: CASSLWDRWNTEAFF.

The chain links TRBV27 to TRBJ1-3; TRBD1 matches at 9 bases. CDR3 length equals 16 residues. Germline-derived CDR1 and CDR2 are MNHEY and SMNVEV (reference sequence). V gave up 6 bases and J gave up 2 bases; unmatched junction bases: 8. DNA of the CDR3: TGTGCCAGCAGAATTCCGGGACAGGGTGCTGGAAACACCATATATTTT. As protein: CASRIPGQGAGNTIYF.

The rearrangement links TRBV5-8 to TRBJ2-5; 8 nucleotides line up with TRBD2. V was pared by 2 bases and J by 3 bases, with 12 bases of the junction left unmatched. This CDR3 is built from 17 residues. Germline V lookup: CDR1 SGHTS, CDR2 YDEGEE. The CDR3 here is CASSFYVGRALEETQYF. CDR3 in DNA: TGTGCCAGCAGCTTTTATGTCGGGAGGGCCTTGGAAGAGACCCAGTACTTC.

There are a few counts of this clone. The V gene is TRBV4-2, the J gene TRBJ2-7; 12 bases are a match to TRBD1. Germline V gives CDR1 LGHNA, CDR2 YNFKEQ. V shed 2 bases, J shed 6 bases, and the junction held 5 bases outside the gene matches. The CDR3 is 15 residues long. This chain's CDR3 is CASSQTGTGGSEQYF. CDR3 coding DNA: TGTGCCAGCAGCCAAACCGGGACAGGGGGCTCCGAGCAGTACTTC.

The V call is TRBV11-2, the J call TRBJ2-5; maybe TRBD1 (6 bases). The CDR3 consists of 15 residues. Germline CDR1 is SGHAT and CDR2 is FQNNGV. Between the trimmed V and J ends, which lost 0 bases and 6 bases, there was a span of 14 bases. CDR3 in amino acids: CASSLDWSGQKTQYF. The DNA for the CDR3 is TGTGCCAGCAGCTTAGATTGGTCAGGACAGAAGACCCAGTACTTC.

The V and J genes are TRBV4-3 and TRBJ2-3; D is possibly TRBD1 (5 bases). Trimming stripped 0 bases from V and 0 bases from J, with 13 bases between. Germline CDR1 and CDR2: LGHNA and YSLEER. The CDR3 runs to 17 residues. CDR3 loop: CASSQEPDRASTDTQYF. In DNA, the CDR3 is TGCGCCAGCAGCCAAGAACCCGACAGAGCTAGCACAGATACGCAGTATTTT.

This clone was counted a few times. The J gene is TRBJ1-2, the V gene TRBV30; TRBD1 is a possible D gene (6 bases). CDR3 length equals 15 residues. V was shortened by 4 bases and J by 3 bases, with 18 bases between the two germline ends. Germline lookup yields CDR1 GTSNPN and CDR2 SVGIG (reference sequence). CDR3 sequence (DNA): TGTGCCTGGACCATAGTGAGCAGGGGATACTATGGCTACACCTTC. Translating gives CAWTIVSRGYYGYTF.

J is TRBJ1-2 and V is TRBV18; 9 bases map to TRBD1. Germline CDR1 KGHSH, CDR2 LQKENI. The CDR3 totals 16 residues. The trim removed 3 bases at V and 5 bases at J, leaving 10 bases unmatched. DNA for the CDR3: TGTGCCAGCTCACCCACTTCCCAACAGGGGGCGTATGGCTACACCTTC. It specifies CASSPTSQQGAYGYTF.

A remark on this clone: Because the CDR3 is missing its conserved closing phenylalanine or tryptophan, this is likely a read error. The chain joins TRBV5-1 to TRBJ1-5; 8 bases line up with TRBD1. The germline V gene has CDR1 SGHRS and CDR2 YFSETQ. The CDR3 sequence is 15 residues long. After removal of 0 bases from V and 3 bases from J, the junction contained 2 bases not matched to a gene. This CDR3 is CASSLGTGTNQPQHL. The CDR3 region has the DNA TGCGCCAGCAGCTTGGGGACAGGGACCAATCAGCCCCAGCATCTT.

The DNA for the CDR3 is TGTGCCAGTAGACCCGGACTAGCCTTCTCGGGCGAGCAGTACTTC. It translates to CASRPGLAFSGEQYF. The chain uses TRBV19 and TRBJ2-7, with TRBD2 matching 8 bases. Trimming at V came to 6 bases and at J to 6 bases, leaving 13 bases not matched to a gene. Germline V gene lookup returns CDR1 LNHDA and CDR2 SQIVND (reference sequence). The CDR3 runs to 15 residues.